The rows below give T cell receptor beta chains drawn from one sample of a study of breast tumors, draining lymph nodes, adjacent tissues. MiXCR, run by TCRdb on the multiplex PCR reads, gives a single entry per CDR3 protein. The sample includes more than 12,000 distinct CDR3 sequences, approximately 50% of them seen just once. Sample: tumor-adjacent breast tissue. All receptors derive from a female donor with breast cancer. Some clones in this sample may be carry-over from other donors' samples. CDR3s include the opening cysteine and the closing phenylalanine or tryptophan. Each record gives: CDR3 length, J gene, V gene, D gene, clone size, CDR3 protein, CDR3 DNA. A D gene is named only where the DNA matches it firmly. Only part of the rows carry a size: once, few, many, or a class if the clone is expanded.

len: 18; j_gene: TRBJ1-6; v_gene: TRBV6-5; d_gene: NA; abundance: medium-sized; CDR3aa: CASRPPTDFSSYNSPLHF; CDR3nt: TGTGCCAGCAGACCACCGACAGATTTCAGCTCCTATAATTCACCCCTCCACTTT
len: 15; j_gene: TRBJ2-1; v_gene: TRBV15; d_gene: TRBD1; abundance: many; CDR3aa: CATSSPGQGQNEQFF; CDR3nt: TGTGCCACCAGCAGCCCGGGACAGGGGCAGAATGAGCAGTTCTTC
len: 13; j_gene: TRBJ2-7; v_gene: TRBV2; d_gene: TRBD1; abundance: once; CDR3aa: CAGHRDRGHEQYF; CDR3nt: TGTGCCGGACACCGGGACAGGGGTCACGAGCAGTACTTC
len: 16; j_gene: TRBJ2-2; v_gene: TRBV19; d_gene: NA; abundance: NA; CDR3aa: CASSTEGRQNTGELFF; CDR3nt: TGTGCCAGTAGTACTGAGGGACGGCAGAACACCGGGGAGCTGTTTTTT
len: 14; j_gene: TRBJ1-2; v_gene: TRBV29-1; d_gene: TRBD1; abundance: NA; CDR3aa: CSVHQMGTAYGYTF; CDR3nt: TGCAGCGTCCATCAGATGGGGACAGCGTATGGCTACACCTTC
len: 14; j_gene: TRBJ2-3; v_gene: TRBV10-2; d_gene: NA; abundance: NA; CDR3aa: CASSLVLLTDTQYF; CDR3nt: TGCGCCAGCAGTCTCGTCCTACTCACAGATACGCAGTATTTT
len: 17; j_gene: TRBJ1-1; v_gene: TRBV9; d_gene: TRBD1; abundance: many; CDR3aa: CASSVAPPGQVGPEAFF; CDR3nt: TGTGCCAGCAGCGTAGCCCCACCCGGACAGGTGGGGCCTGAAGCTTTCTTT
len: 15; j_gene: TRBJ2-5; v_gene: TRBV20-1; d_gene: TRBD2; abundance: NA; CDR3aa: CSARGSGGAGETQYF; CDR3nt: TGCAGTGCTAGGGGTAGCGGGGGGGCAGGAGAGACCCAGTACTTC
len: 16; j_gene: TRBJ2-1; v_gene: TRBV4-2; d_gene: TRBD2; abundance: NA; CDR3aa: CASSQAGTSGKDEQFF; CDR3nt: TGTGCCAGCAGCCAAGCCGGGACTAGCGGGAAAGATGAGCAGTTCTTC
len: 17; j_gene: TRBJ1-6; v_gene: TRBV20-1; d_gene: NA; abundance: NA; CDR3aa: CSARDLTQSSYNSPLHF; CDR3nt: TGCAGTGCTAGAGACCTGACCCAGAGCTCCTATAATTCACCCCTCCACTTT
len: 15; j_gene: TRBJ1-5; v_gene: TRBV2; d_gene: TRBD1; abundance: NA; CDR3aa: CASTRTGGSNQPQHF; CDR3nt: TGTGCCAGCACTAGGACAGGAGGGAGCAATCAGCCCCAGCATTTT
len: 15; j_gene: TRBJ1-2; v_gene: TRBV9; d_gene: NA; abundance: NA; CDR3aa: CASSVDGTDNYGYTF; CDR3nt: TGTGCCAGCAGCGTAGACGGGACCGACAACTATGGCTACACCTTC
len: 17; j_gene: TRBJ1-3; v_gene: TRBV4-1; d_gene: NA; abundance: medium-sized; CDR3aa: CASSQGGGKGRGNTIYF; CDR3nt: TGCGCCAGCAGCCAAGGTGGTGGTAAGGGAAGGGGAAACACCATATATTTT
len: 16; j_gene: TRBJ1-4; v_gene: TRBV29-1; d_gene: NA; abundance: NA; CDR3aa: CSVAGTDQATNEKLFF; CDR3nt: TGCAGCGTCGCCGGGACCGACCAAGCAACTAATGAAAAACTGTTTTTT
len: 13; j_gene: TRBJ1-2; v_gene: TRBV19; d_gene: NA; abundance: NA; CDR3aa: CASSRQAVSGYTF; CDR3nt: TGTGCCAGTAGCCGACAGGCTGTATCTGGCTACACCTTC
len: 13; j_gene: TRBJ2-3; v_gene: TRBV6-6; d_gene: NA; abundance: few; CDR3aa: CASSRTGVSTQYF; CDR3nt: TGTGCCAGCAGTCGCACCGGGGTTTCCACGCAGTATTTT